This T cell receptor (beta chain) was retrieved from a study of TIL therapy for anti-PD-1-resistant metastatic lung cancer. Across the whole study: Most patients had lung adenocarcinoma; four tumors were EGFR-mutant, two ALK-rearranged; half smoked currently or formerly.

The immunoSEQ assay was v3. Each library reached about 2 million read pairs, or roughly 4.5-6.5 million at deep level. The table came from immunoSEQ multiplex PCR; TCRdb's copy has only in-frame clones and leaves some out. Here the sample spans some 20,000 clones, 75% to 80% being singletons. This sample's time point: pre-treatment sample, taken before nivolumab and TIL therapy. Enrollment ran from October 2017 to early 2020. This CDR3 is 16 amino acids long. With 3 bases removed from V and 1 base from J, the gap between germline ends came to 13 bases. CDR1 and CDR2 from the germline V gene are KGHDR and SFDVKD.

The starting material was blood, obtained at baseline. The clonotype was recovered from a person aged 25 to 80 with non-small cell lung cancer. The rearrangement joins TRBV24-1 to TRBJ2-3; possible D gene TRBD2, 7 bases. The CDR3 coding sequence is TGTGCCACCAGTGATGGAGGGGGGGCTGGCACAGATACGCAGTATTTT. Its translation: CATSDGGGAGTDTQYF.